The sequence of this TCR beta chain was determined in a study of T cells in Graves' hyperthyroidism and ophthalmopathy. Study-wide results and limits: Stable hyperthyroidism and ophthalmopathy were separated using 13 V-J signatures. Blood also contained most expanded thyroid clonotypes above 0.001.

The CDR3 totals 14 residues. Germline CDR1 DFQATT, CDR2 SNEGSKA (reference sequence). With V trimmed by 6 bases and J by 3 bases, 7 bases remained unmatched. As for this clonotype: What it recognizes is unknown.

The investigators amplified TCR beta CDR3 regions from RNA transcripts. With the HTBI primer set, the TCR CDR3 went through a first round of RT-PCR. TCRdb re-analysed the multiplex PCR reads in MiXCR, keeping a single row per CDR3 protein. The repertoire includes 450,000 to 700,000 distinct CDR3 sequences, about 43% of them detected once, and around 7.7% sits in the top ten. Stable Graves' hyperthyroidism meant no ophthalmopathy progression within 18 months. Diagnoses used clinical symptoms, serum thyroxine and TRAb, thyroid ultrasound and orbital computed tomography. Material for sequencing was peripheral blood or thyroid tissue (not recorded which). V usage is TRBV20-1 and J usage is TRBJ2-7; 11 positions match TRBD1. The receptor was derived from a woman between 18 and 30 years old with Graves' hyperthyroidism. CDR3 amino acids: CSAGGTGGYYEQYF. In nucleotides, the CDR3 is TGCAGTGCCGGGGGGACAGGGGGGTACTACGAGCAGTACTTC.